Below are 12 T cell receptor beta chains sequenced from a single sample in a study of radiotherapy plus CTLA-4 blockade in lung cancer. Repertoires were generated with immunoSEQ multiplex PCR, while TCRdb's copy carries only in-frame clones and drops some. The data hold tens of thousands of clones, with approximately 80% observed a single time. The specimen was peripheral blood, collected from a patient treated with radiotherapy plus ipilimumab. Receptors were obtained from a human donor with non-small cell lung cancer that progressed on radiotherapy plus ipilimumab.

This clone was counted only a few times. CDR3 amino acids: CASSFRGGAEAFF. The CDR3 DNA sequence: TGTGCCAGCAGTTTCCGGGGAGGAGCTGAAGCTTTCTTT. The chain uses TRBV28 and TRBJ1-1; D is unresolved. The germline gives CDR1 MDHEN, CDR2 SYDVKM. The CDR3 has 13 amino acids. V lost 3 bases and J lost 6, with 11 bases in between.

The chain has TRBV5-4 and TRBJ1-1; D ambiguous. The CDR3 spans 14 residues. The V gene lost 5 bases and the J gene lost 1 base, with 12 bases spanning the gap. Per the germline V gene, CDR1 is SGHNT and CDR2 is YYREEE (reference sequence). CDR3 bases: TGTGCCAGCAGACTGGCGGTGGAGAACACTGAAGCTTTCTTT. This gives the protein CASRLAVENTEAFF.

The chain couples TRBV27 to TRBJ1-3; 7 nucleotides match TRBD1. Germline V gene lookup returns CDR1 MNHEY and CDR2 SMNVEV (reference sequence). Losses at the gene ends were 6 bases for V and 0 bases for J; bases not matched to a gene: 14. The CDR3 extends over 18 amino acids. CDR3 region: CASSRQRGGQRSGNTIYF. In DNA form, the CDR3 reads TGTGCCAGCAGCCGTCAACGAGGGGGACAGCGCTCTGGAAACACCATATATTTT.

This clone turned up a few times. This chain uses TRBV7-4 with TRBJ2-1; D uncertain. The CDR3 is 15 amino acids. Germline V CDR1 and CDR2: SGHVT, SQSDAQ. V gave up 2 bases and J gave up 5 bases, with 13 bases separating them. The CDR3 is CASSLRTASNNEQFF. In nucleotides, the CDR3 is TGTGCCAGCAGCTTACGCACCGCGAGTAACAATGAGCAGTTCTTC.

The chain links TRBV6-1 to TRBJ2-7, with 9 bases matching TRBD2. The CDR3 has 14 residues. V dropped 10 bases and J dropped 3; count of bases not matched to a gene: 10. Germline lookup yields CDR1 MNHNS and CDR2 SASEGT. CDR3 DNA: TGTGCCACTACGTTAGCGGGAGCGCGCTACGAGCAGTACTTC. It encodes CATTLAGARYEQYF.

This clone was observed a single time. This sequence joins TRBV29-1 and TRBJ2-1; unclear D gene. Looked up from germline, CDR1 is SQVTM and CDR2 is ANQGSEA. This CDR3 comprises 15 residues. Trimming left V 2 bases short and J 0 bases short, with 11 bases between. The CDR3 here is CSVERPPSSYNEQFF. As DNA, the CDR3 is TGCAGCGTTGAAAGGCCCCCGAGCTCCTACAATGAGCAGTTCTTC.

The chain employs TRBV2 and TRBJ2-7; TRBD2 matches at 8 bases. The CDR3 extends over 16 amino acids. Germline loops: CDR1 SNHLY, CDR2 FYNNEI. After removal of 4 bases from V and 0 bases from J, the junction contained 8 bases not matched to a gene. CDR3 nucleotide sequence: TGTGCCAGCAGTGGAGATAGCGGGACGAGCTCCTACGAGCAGTACTTC. Translation: CASSGDSGTSSYEQYF.

The V gene is TRBV4-3, the J gene TRBJ1-2; TRBD1 might be the D (5 bases). CDR1 and CDR2 from the germline V gene are LGHNA and YSLEER. The CDR3 has 14 amino acids. Trimming removed 0 bases from V and 8 bases from J, with 13 bases in between. The chain's CDR3 is CASSQDTEAGGYTF. The CDR3 nucleotides read TGCGCCAGCAGCCAAGATACGGAGGCAGGGGGCTACACCTTC.

The chain uses TRBV28 and TRBJ1-3, with D possibly TRBD1 on 5 matching bases. Deletions cut 3 bases from V and 0 bases from J, with 12 bases between. The CDR3 is made up of 16 amino acids. Germline-derived CDR1 and CDR2 are MDHEN and SYDVKM. CDR3 DNA sequence: TGTGCCAGCAGTTTTACGGGACGGACCTCTGGAAACACCATATATTTT. This gives the protein CASSFTGRTSGNTIYF.

This chain uses TRBV5-8 with TRBJ1-1; no firm D call. This CDR3 region has 13 residues. Germline lookup yields CDR1 SGHTS and CDR2 YDEGEE. The V gene lost 1 base and the J gene lost 0 bases, with 4 bases spanning the gap. The chain's CDR3 is CASSLLLNTEAFF. Written as DNA, the CDR3 is TGTGCCAGCAGCTTGCTGTTGAACACTGAAGCTTTCTTT.

As concerns this clone: Because the CDR3's place on the DNA is in doubt, the DNA is left out and the CDR3 is given as listed by TCRdb. The chain couples TRBV5-5 to TRBJ1-2; TRBD1, the table's D call, was not compared with the DNA. Germline V CDR1 and CDR2: SGHKS, YYEKEE (reference sequence). Including both end residues, the CDR3 is 12 amino acids long. The CDR3 loop is CASSFATGADTF.

V is TRBV7-8 and J is TRBJ1-1; no definite D call. Germline V gives CDR1 SGHVS, CDR2 FQNEAQ. V was cut by 5 bases and J by 0 bases, with 10 bases left in between. The CDR3 is 14 amino acids. The CDR3 DNA reads as TGTGCCAGCAGCCCAAGACGGGTGAACACTGAAGCTTTCTTT. Translated, it gives CASSPRRVNTEAFF.